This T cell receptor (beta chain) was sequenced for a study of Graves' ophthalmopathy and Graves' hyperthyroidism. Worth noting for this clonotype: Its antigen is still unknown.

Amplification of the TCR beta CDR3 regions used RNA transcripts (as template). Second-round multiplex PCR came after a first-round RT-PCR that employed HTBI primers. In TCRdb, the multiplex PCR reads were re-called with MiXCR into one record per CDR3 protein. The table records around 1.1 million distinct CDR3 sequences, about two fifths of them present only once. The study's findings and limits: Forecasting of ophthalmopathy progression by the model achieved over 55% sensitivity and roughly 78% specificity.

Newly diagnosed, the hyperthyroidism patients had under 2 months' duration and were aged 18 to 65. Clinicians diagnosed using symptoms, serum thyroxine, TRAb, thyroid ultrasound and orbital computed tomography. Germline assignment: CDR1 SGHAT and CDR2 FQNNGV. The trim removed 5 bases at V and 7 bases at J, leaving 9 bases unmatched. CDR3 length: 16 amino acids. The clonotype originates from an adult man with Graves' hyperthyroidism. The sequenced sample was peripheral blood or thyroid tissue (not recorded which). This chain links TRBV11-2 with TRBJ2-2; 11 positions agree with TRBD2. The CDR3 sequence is CASSPTSGSIGGELFF. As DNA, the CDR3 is TGTGCCAGCAGCCCTACTAGCGGGAGTATTGGCGGGGAGCTGTTTTTT.